This TCR beta chain was obtained from a study of T cell repertoires in cytomegalovirus infection. Across the study: Public TCR beta signatures provided an indication of both CMV infection and a matching HLA type.

This clonotype was recorded at least ten times. As yet, its antigen is unknown. TCRdb independently ran MiXCR on the reads; one entry per CDR3 protein. The sample carries under 200,000 distinct CDR3 sequences, about a tenth recorded once. Study conclusions and caveats: Summed frequency of shared TCR beta families picked out CMV carriers who also had the relevant HLA. The study found HLA-C-restricted CMV-specific TCR beta clonotypes dominating the ex vivo response.

The sequencing sample was made of PBMCs. The clonotype was recovered from a human donor in good health (CMV status not recorded). Some clones in this sample may be carry-over from other donors' samples.

CDR3 in amino acids: CASSLAPIEQYF. CDR3 bases: TGTGCCAGCAGCTTAGCGCCGATCGAGCAGTACTTC. The chain recombines TRBV7-2 with TRBJ2-7, with no clear D. CDR1 is SGHTA, CDR2 FQGNSA, per germline. Between the trimmed V and J ends, which lost 0 bases and 6 bases, there was a span of 6 bases. The CDR3 has 12 residues.